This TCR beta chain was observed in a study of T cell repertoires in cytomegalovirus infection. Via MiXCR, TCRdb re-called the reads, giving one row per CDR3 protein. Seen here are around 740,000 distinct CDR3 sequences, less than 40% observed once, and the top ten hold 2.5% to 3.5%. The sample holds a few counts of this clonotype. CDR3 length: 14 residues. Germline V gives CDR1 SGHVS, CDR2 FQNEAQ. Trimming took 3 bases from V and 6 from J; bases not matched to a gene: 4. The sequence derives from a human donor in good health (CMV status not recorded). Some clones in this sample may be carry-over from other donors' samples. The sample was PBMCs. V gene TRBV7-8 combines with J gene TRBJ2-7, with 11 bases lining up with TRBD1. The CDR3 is CASSFPGQGVEQYF. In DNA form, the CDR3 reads TGTGCCAGCAGCTTTCCGGGACAGGGGGTCGAGCAGTACTTC.